This TCR beta chain was obtained from a study of a mutant IDH1 vaccine in newly diagnosed glioma. Overall study context: Vaccination began 4-6 weeks post radiotherapy alone, or with temozolomide cycles. Those enrolled had earlier been treated with radiotherapy, temozolomide, or both, mostly both.

This CDR3 contains 13 residues. Deletions cut 0 bases from V and 8 bases from J, with 10 bases between. Germline V gene lookup returns CDR1 SGHTA and CDR2 FQGNSA. A word on this clone: Its antigen remains unknown.

Sequencing used immunoSEQ multiplex PCR; TCRdb keeps in-frame clones, though not all of them. The profile shows 30,000 to 40,000 clones, 75% to 95% of them singletons. The time point: week 47, end of study. Mutant IDH1 20-mer peptide, at 300 ug, made up each vaccine dose, with topical imiquimod. The sequences come from PBMCs, collected from a glioma patient whose treatment included an IDH1 peptide vaccine. V and J are TRBV7-2 and TRBJ1-2; D is possibly TRBD1 (6 bases). The receptor was derived from a woman in her forties with glioma. The CDR3 loop reads CASSLAGGAGYTF. The CDR3 DNA sequence: TGTGCCAGCAGCTTAGCGGGGGGGGCCGGCTACACCTTC. Variable domain in full (rest from reference TRBV7-2 and TRBJ1-2): GAGVSQSPSNKVTEKGKDVELRCDPISGHTALYWYRQSLGQGLEFLIYFQGNSAPDKSGLPSDRFSAERTGGSVSTLTIQRTQQEDSAVYLCASSLAGGAGYTFGSGTRLTVV.